The clone carrying this T cell receptor beta chain occurred once. The antigen is unknown. The data were produced by immunoSEQ multiplex PCR, yet TCRdb's version contains in-frame clones alone and is incomplete. The sample contains 34,000 or so clones, around nine tenths of which appear only once. Losses at the gene ends were 3 bases for V and 4 bases for J; bases not matched to a gene: 8. This CDR3 contains 16 residues. These data are taken from a study of regulatory and conventional T cells in RAG deficiency. Study-wide results and caveats: Other subsets showed around 10-fold reductions, but Treg unique TCR beta sequences fell 80 to 100-fold in these patients. Patient subsets had shorter CDR3s; Omenn Treg-Tconv overlap exceeded 85%.

These data also featured in a second study, about regulatory T cells. That work states: The PCR used 52 TRBV and 13 TRBJ primers. Skewed V and J usage and few unique V-J pairs marked patient repertoires, most in Tregs.

The sequenced material came from CD8+ T cells sorted from blood. The TCR comes from a human donor in good health. The chain carries TRBV23-1 and TRBJ1-5; 8 nucleotides line up with TRBD1. TRBV23-1 is noted as an ORF with a role that remains uncertain. The CDR3 nucleotides are TGCGCCAGCAGTCAGCCGACAGGGGCCCTTAATCAGCCCCAGCATTTT. Protein sequence: CASSQPTGALNQPQHF.